The 26 T cell receptor beta chains presented below share a single source sample, sequenced in a study of blood T cell repertoires in COVID-19. Clones were read by immunoSEQ multiplex PCR, and TCRdb kept only the in-frame ones, dropping some. The data show about 150,000 clones, 80% to 90% seen once. Sequenced sample: peripheral blood. The receptors shown here come from a woman aged 50 to 60 with acute or convalescent COVID-19.

The chain carries TRBV27 and TRBJ2-3, with D perhaps TRBD2 (5 bases). V lost 2 bases and J lost 5, with 8 bases in between. Germline CDR1 and CDR2: MNHEY and SMNVEV (reference sequence). This CDR3 is 13 amino acids long. The CDR3 DNA is TGTGCCAGCAGTTTAAACGGGGTAGATACGCAGTATTTT. Translation: CASSLNGVDTQYF.

The V call is TRBV19, the J call TRBJ2-3, with 13 bases identical to TRBD2. The length of the CDR3 is 17 residues. Germline CDR1 reads LNHDA; CDR2 reads SQIVND (reference sequence). V dropped 4 bases and J dropped 0; count of bases not matched to a gene: 4. Here the CDR3 reads CASSKGTSGVSTDTQYF. Written as DNA, the CDR3 is TGTGCCAGTAGTAAGGGGACTAGCGGGGTTAGCACAGATACGCAGTATTTT. Using reference TRBV19 and TRBJ2-3 for the parts outside the CDR3, the full variable domain is DGGITQSPKYLFRKEGQNVTLSCEQNLNHDAMYWYRQDPGQGLRLIYYSQIVNDFQKGDIAEGYSVSREKKESFPLTVTSAQKNPTAFYLCASSKGTSGVSTDTQYFGPGTRLTVL.

In this sample, this clone turned up once. This chain links TRBV10-1 with TRBJ2-7; D is unclear. The CDR3 is made up of 15 amino acids. V was shortened by 0 bases and J by 4 bases, with 13 bases between the two germline ends. CDR1 WNHNN and CDR2 SYGVQD come from the germline V gene (reference sequence). CDR3 nucleotide sequence: TGCGCCAGCAGTGAGTCCATTCCCTTACGGTACGAGCAGTACTTC. It encodes CASSESIPLRYEQYF.

The chain uses TRBV2 and TRBJ1-1; 12 nucleotides align to TRBD1. The CDR3 is 14 amino acids. The V and J ends lost 7 bases and 2 bases, in that order; junction bases with no gene match: 2. Germline V gives CDR1 SNHLY, CDR2 FYNNEI. CDR3 loop: CASKGTGGNTEAFF. CDR3 sequence (DNA): TGTGCCAGCAAAGGGACAGGGGGCAACACTGAAGCTTTCTTT.

The chain has TRBV27 and TRBJ2-5; 8 bases agree with TRBD1. V lost 3 bases and J lost 2; bases outside the gene matches: 2. CDR3 length equals 14 residues. The germline V gene has CDR1 MNHEY and CDR2 SMNVEV (reference sequence). The CDR3: CASSFNRGQETQYF. Here the CDR3 DNA reads TGTGCCAGCAGTTTTAACAGGGGGCAAGAGACCCAGTACTTC.

This clone was detected a few times. The chain carries TRBV10-1 and TRBJ2-3; 8 bases line up with TRBD2. CDR1 WNHNN and CDR2 SYGVQD come from the germline V gene (reference sequence). The CDR3 loop spans 15 amino acids. Trimming at V came to 4 bases and at J to 2 bases, leaving 5 bases not matched to a gene. CDR3 bases: TGCGCCAGCAGTGGTTCGGGGGGGCCCACAGATACGCAGTATTTT. It yields the protein CASSGSGGPTDTQYF.

This clone was recorded a few times. V usage is TRBV12-5 and J usage is TRBJ2-6; D may be TRBD2 (6 bases). Trimming cost V 5 bases and J 0 bases, with 17 bases left between them. The germline CDR1 and CDR2 sequences are LGHNT and FRNRAP. CDR3 length: 18 amino acids. CDR3 amino acids: CASGPITGGSSGANVLTF. The CDR3 DNA sequence: TGTGCTAGTGGTCCCATCACCGGGGGAAGCTCTGGGGCCAACGTCCTGACTTTC. Based on the CDR3 plus reference TRBV12-5 and TRBJ2-6, the full variable domain is DARVTQTPRHKVTEMGQEVTMRCQPILGHNTVFWYRQTMMQGLELLAYFRNRAPLDDSGMPKDRFSAEMPDATLATLKIQPSEPRDSAVYFCASGPITGGSSGANVLTFGAGSRLTVL.

The chain links TRBV5-1 to TRBJ1-5; 8 nucleotides match TRBD1. The CDR3 covers 15 residues. Germline V gene lookup returns CDR1 SGHRS and CDR2 YFSETQ. V dropped 4 bases and J dropped 5; count of bases not matched to a gene: 8. CDR3: CASSPLGQDHQPQHF. CDR3 sequence (DNA): TGCGCCAGCAGCCCCCTGGGACAGGACCATCAGCCCCAGCATTTT.

The genes are TRBV29-1 and TRBJ1-2, with D tentatively TRBD1 (6 bases). The germline gives CDR1 SQVTM, CDR2 ANQGSEA. The CDR3 spans 13 residues. V was cut by 2 bases and J by 0 bases, with 7 bases left in between. CDR3 bases: TGCAGCGTTGAAAGGACAGCTAACTATGGCTACACCTTC. It specifies CSVERTANYGYTF.

This clone has only one observation. The chain is built from TRBV18 and TRBJ1-3; D gene ambiguous. The CDR3 is 15 amino acids. Germline V gene lookup returns CDR1 KGHSH and CDR2 LQKENI. V lost 2 bases, J lost 3 bases, and 11 bases lay in between. CDR3 sequence: CASSPGLTVGNTIYF. Written as DNA, the CDR3 is TGTGCCAGCTCACCAGGTCTCACAGTTGGAAACACCATATATTTT.

This clone showed up just a few times. This chain uses TRBV2 with TRBJ1-5; possibly TRBD1 for D (5 bases). This CDR3 contains 14 residues. Trimming stripped 4 bases from V and 2 bases from J, with 9 bases between. Germline CDR1 reads SNHLY; CDR2 reads FYNNEI. The CDR3 bases are TGTGCCAGCAGTGTGGGAGGGGGCAATCAGCCCCAGCATTTT. Translation: CASSVGGGNQPQHF.

The V call is TRBV10-3, the J call TRBJ2-3; D ambiguous. Germline CDR1 and CDR2: ENHRY and SYGVKD. This CDR3 is built from 12 residues. Trimming took 7 bases from V and 3 from J, leaving 8 bases between them. This chain's CDR3 is CAITSGTDTQYF. The CDR3 region has the DNA TGTGCCATCACCTCCGGGACAGATACGCAGTATTTT.

The J gene is TRBJ1-1, the V gene TRBV3-1 (or the pseudogene TRBV3-2); unclear D gene. In germline, CDR1 is LGHDT, CDR2 YNNKEL (reference sequence). V was clipped by 1 base and J by 4 bases, with 4 bases between them. The CDR3 is 12 residues long. The CDR3 DNA reads as TGTGCCAGCAGCCAAGCGGGCACTGAAGCTTTCTTT. It is translated as CASSQAGTEAFF.

This clone has only a few counts. This chain links TRBV20-1 with TRBJ1-2; D remains ambiguous. V lost 4 bases and J lost 4, with 7 bases in between. Per germline, CDR1 DFQATT and CDR2 SNEGSKA (reference sequence). The CDR3 loop spans 11 amino acids. The CDR3 DNA is TGCAGTGCTACCTCGGGCTATGGCTACACCTTC. The encoded protein is CSATSGYGYTF.

V and J are TRBV19 and TRBJ1-1; the D gene is possibly TRBD1 (6 bases). The CDR3 has 14 amino acids. CDR1 is LNHDA, CDR2 SQIVND, per germline (reference sequence). V lost 9 bases, J lost 5 bases, and 19 bases lay in between. The CDR3 sequence: CASTFTGYGTEAFF. CDR3 bases: TGTGCCAGCACATTCACAGGGTACGGGACTGAAGCTTTCTTT.

The V call is TRBV6-5, the J call TRBJ1-3, with D possibly being TRBD1 (6 bases). The CDR3 has 14 amino acids. The V gene's germline CDR1 is MNHEY and CDR2 SVGAGI. Trimming pared 6 bases from V and 1 base from J, leaving 10 bases between. For the CDR3, the DNA is TGTGCCAGCAGACAGACAGGTTCTGGAAACACCATATATTTT. The encoded protein is CASRQTGSGNTIYF.

J is TRBJ1-2 and V is TRBV19, with 9 bases lining up with TRBD1. The CDR3 has 17 amino acids. Unmatched junction bases numbered 19, after V lost 9 bases and J lost 5 bases. In germline, CDR1 is LNHDA, CDR2 SQIVND (reference sequence). The CDR3 protein is CASVPHTSPGQGYGYTF. The DNA for the CDR3 is TGTGCCAGCGTACCCCATACTTCTCCGGGACAGGGATATGGCTACACCTTC.

The rearrangement links TRBV12-3 or TRBV12-4 to TRBJ1-4; tentative D call: TRBD1 (6 bases). Between the trimmed V and J ends, which lost 7 bases and 8 bases, there was a span of 14 bases. The CDR3 sequence is 13 residues long. The CDR3 DNA follows: TGTGCCAGCAAATCTCAACAGGGAGAAAAACTGTTTTTT. The encoded protein is CASKSQQGEKLFF.

The V call is TRBV28, the J call TRBJ2-7; the D gene is possibly TRBD2 (5 bases). CDR1 and CDR2 (germline): MDHEN, SYDVKM. This CDR3 comprises 12 residues. V was clipped by 8 bases and J by 3 bases, with 11 bases between them. This CDR3 is CASHSGNYEQYF. As DNA, the CDR3 is TGTGCCAGCCACTCGGGGAACTACGAGCAGTACTTC.

In DNA, the CDR3 is TGTGCCAGCAGTGGTAGCGAGACCCAGTACTTC. It specifies CASSGSETQYF. This rearrangement joins TRBV2 to TRBJ2-5; the D is unclear. The CDR3 runs 11 residues. CDR1 and CDR2 from the germline V gene are SNHLY and FYNNEI. Trimming removed 4 bases from V and 5 bases from J, with 5 bases in between.

The genes are TRBV20-1 and TRBJ2-7, with D maybe TRBD1 (6 bases). The CDR3 loop spans 15 amino acids. In germline, CDR1 is DFQATT, CDR2 SNEGSKA (reference sequence). V was shortened by 3 bases and J by 3 bases, with 18 bases between the two germline ends. CDR3 DNA sequence: TGCAGTGCTAGTTCATGGCCAGGGGTTAACTACGAGCAGTACTTC. Protein product: CSASSWPGVNYEQYF.

The chain has TRBV6-6 and TRBJ1-4; 8 positions agree with TRBD1. Germline trimming cut 2 bases from V and 4 bases from J; bases unmatched to any gene: 6. The CDR3 contains 16 residues. In germline, CDR1 is MNHNY, CDR2 SVGAGI (reference sequence). Here the CDR3 DNA reads TGTGCCAGCAGTTACGCGACAGGGGCGATTAATGAAAAACTGTTTTTT. Protein product: CASSYATGAINEKLFF.

V usage is TRBV10-3 and J usage is TRBJ1-2; D gene uncertain. Trimming took off 4 bases at V and 0 bases at J, with 6 bases between the two ends. Germline V CDR1 and CDR2: ENHRY, SYGVKD. This CDR3 is 13 amino acids long. The CDR3 DNA is TGTGCCATCAGTGCCCCAGCTAACTATGGCTACACCTTC. Protein: CAISAPANYGYTF.

This chain links TRBV14 with TRBJ2-1; possibly TRBD2 for D (6 bases). Germline CDR1 reads SGHDN; CDR2 reads FVKESK. V dropped 0 bases and J dropped 12 bases, with 12 bases sitting between them. The CDR3 is made up of 13 amino acids. Here the CDR3 DNA reads TGTGCCAGCAGCCAAGACTCGACTAGAAGGCAGTTCTTC. Translating gives CASSQDSTRRQFF.

V usage is TRBV27 and J usage is TRBJ2-7; tentatively, D is TRBD1 (6 bases). Per the germline V gene, CDR1 is MNHEY and CDR2 is SMNVEV (reference sequence). V lost 6 bases, J lost 5 bases, and 14 bases lay in between. CDR3 length equals 13 residues. CDR3 sequence (DNA): TGTGCCAGCAGGCCAACAGGGTCCCACGAGCAGTACTTC. Its translation is CASRPTGSHEQYF.

This clone came up once. The chain has TRBV27 and TRBJ1-4; D call uncertain. The CDR3 runs to 17 residues. Germline V gene data show CDR1 as MNHEY and CDR2 as SMNVEV (reference sequence). V shed 10 bases and J shed 0 bases, with 21 bases lying between them. CDR3: CATKEDGRVATNEKLFF. Here the CDR3 DNA reads TGTGCCACCAAGGAGGACGGCCGAGTTGCAACTAATGAAAAACTGTTTTTT.